The 2 T cell receptor beta chains given below trace back to one sample, sequenced in a study of regulatory T cells in long-lasting Graves disease. Described time point: newly diagnosed GD, antithyroid drugs for less than 3 months. Isolated PBMC RNA provided the starting material for the TCR library. For TCR beta, libraries came from iRepertoire HTBI primers and Arm-PCR of CDR3 regions. TCRdb ran MiXCR on the multiplex PCR reads and lists one entry per CDR3 protein. The sample holds about 620,000 distinct CDR3 sequences, 15% to 20% seen once. This sample was shared with a second study, whose subject was T cells in Graves' hyperthyroidism and ophthalmopathy.

The source was peripheral blood mononuclear cells (PBMCs), collected at new diagnosis, from a patient treated with antithyroid drugs. The receptor source for this set is a woman aged 25 to 39 with Graves disease.

This clonotype appeared many times. This sequence joins TRBV28 and TRBJ2-3; tentative D call: TRBD2 (6 bases). This CDR3 contains 14 residues. V lost 4 bases, J lost 5 bases, and 13 bases lay in between. CDR1 and CDR2 from the germline V gene are MDHEN and SYDVKM. CDR3 sequence (DNA): TGTGCCAGCAGTTCCCTCGCGGGACGAGATACGCAGTATTTT. Translating it yields CASSSLAGRDTQYF.

Turning to this clonotype: An end of the junction does not agree with germline; a read error may underlie this. V usage is TRBV19 and J usage is TRBJ1-2; D unclear. The CDR3 contains 15 residues. The germline V gene encodes CDR1 LNHDA and CDR2 SQIVND (reference sequence). The CDR3: CASSIVSRSNYGYAF. For the CDR3, the DNA is TGTGCCAGTAGTATAGTCTCCAGGAGTAACTATGGCTACGCCTTC.